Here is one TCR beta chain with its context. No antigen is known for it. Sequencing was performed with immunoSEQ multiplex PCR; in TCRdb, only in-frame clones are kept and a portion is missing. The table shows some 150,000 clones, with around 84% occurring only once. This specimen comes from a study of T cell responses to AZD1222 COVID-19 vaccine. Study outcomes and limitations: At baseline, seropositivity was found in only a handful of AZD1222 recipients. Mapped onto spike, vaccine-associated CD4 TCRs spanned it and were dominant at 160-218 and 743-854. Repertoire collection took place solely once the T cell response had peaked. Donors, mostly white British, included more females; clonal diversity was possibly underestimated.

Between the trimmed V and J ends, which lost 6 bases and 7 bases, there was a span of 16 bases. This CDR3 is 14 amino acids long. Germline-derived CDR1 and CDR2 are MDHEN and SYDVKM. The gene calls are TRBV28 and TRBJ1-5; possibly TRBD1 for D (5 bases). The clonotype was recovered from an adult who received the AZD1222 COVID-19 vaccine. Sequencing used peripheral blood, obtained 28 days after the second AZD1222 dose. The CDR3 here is CASRLVGTGQPQHF. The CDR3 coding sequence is TGTGCCAGCAGACTGGTAGGGACGGGGCAGCCCCAGCATTTT.